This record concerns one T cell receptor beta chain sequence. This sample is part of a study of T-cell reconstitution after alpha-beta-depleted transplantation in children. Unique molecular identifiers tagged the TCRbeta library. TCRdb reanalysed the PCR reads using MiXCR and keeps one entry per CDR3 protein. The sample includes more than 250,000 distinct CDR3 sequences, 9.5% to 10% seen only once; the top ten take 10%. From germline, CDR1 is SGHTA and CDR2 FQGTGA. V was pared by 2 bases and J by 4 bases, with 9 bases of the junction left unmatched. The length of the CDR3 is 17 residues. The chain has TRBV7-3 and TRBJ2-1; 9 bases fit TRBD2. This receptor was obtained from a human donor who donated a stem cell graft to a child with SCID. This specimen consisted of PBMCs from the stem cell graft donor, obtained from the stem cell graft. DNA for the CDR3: TGTGCCAGCAGCTTAGGGTCTAGCGGGGAATTATACAATGAGCAGTTCTTC. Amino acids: CASSLGSSGELYNEQFF.